This record covers a single TCR beta chain. Its specificity is not known. The CDR3 is made up of 17 amino acids. CDR1 LNHDA and CDR2 SQIVND come from the germline V gene (reference sequence). V gave up 1 base and J gave up 4 bases; unmatched junction bases: 5. The data were produced by immunoSEQ multiplex PCR, yet TCRdb's version contains in-frame clones alone and is incomplete. The sample lists some 87,000 clones, roughly 88% occurring once. This record belongs to a study of OX40 agonist ivuxolimab in advanced cancers. Study-wide background: Enrolled patients in dose escalation had cancers that were hepatocellular carcinoma, melanoma, renal cell or head and neck cancer.

Findings and limits, study-wide: Determination of antigen specificity was not performed for the expanded peripheral T cells. The authors also found low normalized T-cell clonal expansion in some nonresponders. Relative to CD4+ cells, CD8+ T cells on average had more expanded clones.

This rearrangement joins TRBV19 to TRBJ2-2; 11 bases map to TRBD2. The sequenced sample was CD4+ or CD8+ T cells sorted from blood, obtained in a trial of the OX40 agonist ivuxolimab. This TCR came from an adult with an advanced solid tumor such as melanoma, head and neck, liver or kidney cancer. The DNA for the CDR3 is TGTGCCAGTAGTATAGTAGCGGGAGGGCCGCCCACCGGGGAGCTGTTTTTT. It translates to CASSIVAGGPPTGELFF.